This TCR beta chain was profiled in a study of post-analysis software for immune sequencing data. Study results and limitations: TRBV5-6, TRBV5-1 and TRBV20-1 were among several TRBV segments more frequent in patients than controls.

Unique molecular identifiers were carried by the TCR beta cDNA libraries. TCRdb reanalysed the PCR reads using MiXCR and keeps one entry per CDR3 protein. The sample carries about 820,000 distinct CDR3 sequences, roughly half recorded once. Germline CDR1 is DFQATT and CDR2 is SNEGSKA (reference sequence). The CDR3 runs to 19 residues. With V trimmed by 5 bases and J by 0 bases, 18 bases remained unmatched. On this clonotype: The antigen is not known.

This TCR was sampled from a girl under 18 with multiple sclerosis. Sequences were obtained from blood. The J gene is TRBJ1-5, the V gene TRBV20-1, with 8 nucleotides matching TRBD1. The DNA of the CDR3 is TGCAGTGCTGGTCGGGCCGGGACAGGCCGAATTAATAGCAATCAGCCCCAGCATTTT. This sequence encodes CSAGRAGTGRINSNQPQHF.